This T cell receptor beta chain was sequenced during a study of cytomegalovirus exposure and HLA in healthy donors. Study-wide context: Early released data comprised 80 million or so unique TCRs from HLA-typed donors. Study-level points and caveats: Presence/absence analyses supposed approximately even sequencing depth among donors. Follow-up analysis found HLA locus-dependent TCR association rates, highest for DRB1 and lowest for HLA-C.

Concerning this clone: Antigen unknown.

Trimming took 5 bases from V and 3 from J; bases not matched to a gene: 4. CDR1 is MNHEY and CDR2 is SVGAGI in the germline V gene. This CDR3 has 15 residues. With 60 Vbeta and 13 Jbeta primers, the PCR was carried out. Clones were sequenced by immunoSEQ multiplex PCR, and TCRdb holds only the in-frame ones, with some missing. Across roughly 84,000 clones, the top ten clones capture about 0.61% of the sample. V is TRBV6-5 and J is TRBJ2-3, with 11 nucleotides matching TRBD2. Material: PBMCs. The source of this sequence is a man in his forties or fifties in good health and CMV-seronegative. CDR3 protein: CASSPSGGITDTQYF. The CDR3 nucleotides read TGTGCCAGCAGTCCTAGCGGGGGGATTACAGATACGCAGTATTTT.